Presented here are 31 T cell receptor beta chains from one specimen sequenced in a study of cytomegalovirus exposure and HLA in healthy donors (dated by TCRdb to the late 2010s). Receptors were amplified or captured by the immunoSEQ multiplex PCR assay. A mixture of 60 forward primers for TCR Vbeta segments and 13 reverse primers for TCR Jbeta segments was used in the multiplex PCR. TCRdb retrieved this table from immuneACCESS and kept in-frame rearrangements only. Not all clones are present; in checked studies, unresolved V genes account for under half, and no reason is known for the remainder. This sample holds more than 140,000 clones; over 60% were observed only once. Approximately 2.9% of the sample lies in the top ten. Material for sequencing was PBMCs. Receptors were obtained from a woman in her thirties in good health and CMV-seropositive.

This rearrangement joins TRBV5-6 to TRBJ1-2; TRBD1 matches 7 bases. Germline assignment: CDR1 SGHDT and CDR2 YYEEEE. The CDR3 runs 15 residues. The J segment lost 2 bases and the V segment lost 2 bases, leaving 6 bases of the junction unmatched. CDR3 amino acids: CASSFYYRGNYGYTF. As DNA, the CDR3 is TGTGCCAGCAGCTTCTACTACAGGGGAAACTATGGCTACACCTTC.

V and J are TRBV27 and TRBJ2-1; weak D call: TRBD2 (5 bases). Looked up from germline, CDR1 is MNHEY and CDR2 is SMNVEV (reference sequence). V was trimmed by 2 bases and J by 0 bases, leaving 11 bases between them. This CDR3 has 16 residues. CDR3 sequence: CASSLRERSSYNEQFF. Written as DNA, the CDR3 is TGTGCCAGCAGTTTAAGGGAGAGAAGCTCCTACAATGAGCAGTTCTTC.

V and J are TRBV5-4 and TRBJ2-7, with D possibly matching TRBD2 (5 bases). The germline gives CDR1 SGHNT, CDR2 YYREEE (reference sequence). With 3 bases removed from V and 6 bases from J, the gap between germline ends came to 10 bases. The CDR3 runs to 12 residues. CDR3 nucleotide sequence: TGTGCCAGCAGCTCCACTAGTATCGAGCAGTACTTC. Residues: CASSSTSIEQYF.

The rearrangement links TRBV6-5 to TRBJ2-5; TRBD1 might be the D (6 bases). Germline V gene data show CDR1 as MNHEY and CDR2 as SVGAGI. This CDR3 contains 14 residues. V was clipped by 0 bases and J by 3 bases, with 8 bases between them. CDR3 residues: CASSYSGQKETQYF. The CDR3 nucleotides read TGTGCCAGCAGTTACTCCGGACAGAAAGAGACCCAGTACTTC.

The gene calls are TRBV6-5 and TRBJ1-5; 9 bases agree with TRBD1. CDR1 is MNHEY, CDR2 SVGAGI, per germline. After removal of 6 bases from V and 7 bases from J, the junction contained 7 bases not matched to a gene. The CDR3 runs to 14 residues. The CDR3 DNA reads TGTGCCAGCAGGACCACAGGGGGCACCCAGCCCCAGCATTTT. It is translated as CASRTTGGTQPQHF.

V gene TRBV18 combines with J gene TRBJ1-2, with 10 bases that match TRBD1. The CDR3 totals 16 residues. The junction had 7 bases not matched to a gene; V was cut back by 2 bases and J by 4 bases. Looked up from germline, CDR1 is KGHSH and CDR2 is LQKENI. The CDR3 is CASSPRGTGAFYGYTF. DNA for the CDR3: TGTGCCAGCTCACCAAGGGGGACAGGGGCCTTCTATGGCTACACCTTC.

The CDR3 DNA is TGTGCCAGCAGTCTGACTAGCGGGGGTTACAATGAGCAGTTCTTC. It is translated as CASSLTSGGYNEQFF. The J gene is TRBJ2-1, the V gene TRBV7-2; 12 bases are a match to TRBD2. V lost 6 bases, J lost 4 bases, and 4 bases stayed unmatched. The CDR3 is 15 residues long. Per germline, CDR1 SGHTA and CDR2 FQGNSA.

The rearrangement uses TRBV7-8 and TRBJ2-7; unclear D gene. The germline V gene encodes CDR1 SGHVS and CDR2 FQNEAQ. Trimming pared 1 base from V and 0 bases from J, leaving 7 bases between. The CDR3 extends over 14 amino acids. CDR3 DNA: TGTGCCAGCAGCTTAGTTCCGAGCTCCTACGAGCAGTACTTC. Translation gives CASSLVPSSYEQYF. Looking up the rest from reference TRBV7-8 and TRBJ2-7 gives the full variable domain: GAGVSQSPRYKVAKRGQDVALRCDPISGHVSLFWYQQALGQGPEFLTYFQNEAQLDKSGLPSDRFFAERPEGSVSTLKIQRTQQEDSAVYLCASSLVPSSYEQYFGPGTRLTVT.

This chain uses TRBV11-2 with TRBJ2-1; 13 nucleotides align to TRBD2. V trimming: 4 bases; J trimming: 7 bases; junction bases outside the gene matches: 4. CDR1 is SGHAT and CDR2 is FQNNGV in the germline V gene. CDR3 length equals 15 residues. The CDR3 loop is CASSSGLAGVNEQFF. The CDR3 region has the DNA TGTGCCAGCAGCTCTGGACTAGCGGGGGTAAATGAGCAGTTCTTC.

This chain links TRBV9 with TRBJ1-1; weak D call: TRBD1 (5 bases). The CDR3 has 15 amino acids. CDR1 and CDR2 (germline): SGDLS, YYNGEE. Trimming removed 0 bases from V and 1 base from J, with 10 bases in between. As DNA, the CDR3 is TGTGCCAGCAGCGTAGGTGACAGTACGAACACTGAAGCTTTCTTT. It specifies CASSVGDSTNTEAFF.

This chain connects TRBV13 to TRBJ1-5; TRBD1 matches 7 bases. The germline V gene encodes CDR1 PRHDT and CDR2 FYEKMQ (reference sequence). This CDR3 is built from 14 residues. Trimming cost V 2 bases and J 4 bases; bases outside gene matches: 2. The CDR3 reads CASSLSGGNQPQHF. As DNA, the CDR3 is TGTGCCAGCAGCTTATCAGGGGGTAATCAGCCCCAGCATTTT. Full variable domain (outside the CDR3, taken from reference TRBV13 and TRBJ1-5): AAGVIQSPRHLIKEKRETATLKCYPIPRHDTVYWYQQGPGQDPQFLISFYEKMQSDKGSIPDRFSAQQFSDYHSELNMSSLELGDSALYFCASSLSGGNQPQHFGDGTRLSIL.

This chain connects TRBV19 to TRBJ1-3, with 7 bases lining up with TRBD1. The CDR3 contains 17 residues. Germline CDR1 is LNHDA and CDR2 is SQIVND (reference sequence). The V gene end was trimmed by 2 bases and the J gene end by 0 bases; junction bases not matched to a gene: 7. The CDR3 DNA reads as TGTGCCAGTAGTATACCCGCCCGGGACAGCTCTGGAAACACCATATATTTT. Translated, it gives CASSIPARDSSGNTIYF.

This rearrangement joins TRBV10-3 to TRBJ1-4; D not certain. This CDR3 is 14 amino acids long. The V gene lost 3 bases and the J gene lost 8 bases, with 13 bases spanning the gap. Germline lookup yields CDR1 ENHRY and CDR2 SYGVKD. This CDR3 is CAISEGRTGEKLFF. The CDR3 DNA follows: TGTGCCATCAGTGAAGGCAGGACGGGGGAAAAACTGTTTTTT.

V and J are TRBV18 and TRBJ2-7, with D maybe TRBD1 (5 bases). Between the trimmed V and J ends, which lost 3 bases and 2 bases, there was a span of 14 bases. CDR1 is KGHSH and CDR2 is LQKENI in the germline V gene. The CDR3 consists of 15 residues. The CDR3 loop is CASSPDAGNPYEQYF. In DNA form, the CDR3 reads TGTGCCAGCTCACCCGATGCAGGGAATCCCTACGAGCAGTACTTC.

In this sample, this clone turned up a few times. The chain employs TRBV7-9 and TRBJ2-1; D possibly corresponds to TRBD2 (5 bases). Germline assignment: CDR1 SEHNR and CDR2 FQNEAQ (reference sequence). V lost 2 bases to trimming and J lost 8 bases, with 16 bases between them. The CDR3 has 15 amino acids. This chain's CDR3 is CASSLWVGLRDEQFF. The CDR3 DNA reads TGTGCCAGCAGCTTATGGGTGGGGTTGCGGGATGAGCAGTTCTTC.

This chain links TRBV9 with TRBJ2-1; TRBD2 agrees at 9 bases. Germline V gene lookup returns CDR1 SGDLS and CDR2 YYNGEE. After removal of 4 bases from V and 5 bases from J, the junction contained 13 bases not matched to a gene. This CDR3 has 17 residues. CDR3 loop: CASSLRVAGVFNNEQFF. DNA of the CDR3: TGTGCCAGCAGCCTGAGAGTAGCGGGAGTTTTCAACAATGAGCAGTTCTTC.

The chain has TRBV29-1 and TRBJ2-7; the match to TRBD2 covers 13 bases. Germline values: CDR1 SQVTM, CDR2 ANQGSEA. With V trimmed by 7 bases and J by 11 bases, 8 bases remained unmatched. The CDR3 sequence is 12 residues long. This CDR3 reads CSAGLAGSVEYF. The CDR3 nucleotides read TGCAGCGCGGGACTAGCGGGGTCCGTGGAGTACTTC.

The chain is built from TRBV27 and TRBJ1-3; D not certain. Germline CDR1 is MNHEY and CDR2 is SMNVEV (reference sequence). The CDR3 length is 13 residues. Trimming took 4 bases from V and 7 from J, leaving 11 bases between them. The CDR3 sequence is CASSSSLGNTIYF. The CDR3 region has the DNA TGTGCCAGCAGTTCTAGCCTGGGGAACACCATATATTTT.

The CDR3 nucleotides read TGTGCCAGCAGCGTAGCTGGGGGGTTGCAAGAGACCCAGTACTTC. The encoded protein is CASSVAGGLQETQYF. The chain employs TRBV9 and TRBJ2-5; tentatively, D is TRBD2 (6 bases). CDR3 size: 15 residues. Germline V gene lookup returns CDR1 SGDLS and CDR2 YYNGEE. With 0 bases removed from V and 2 bases from J, the gap between germline ends came to 11 bases.

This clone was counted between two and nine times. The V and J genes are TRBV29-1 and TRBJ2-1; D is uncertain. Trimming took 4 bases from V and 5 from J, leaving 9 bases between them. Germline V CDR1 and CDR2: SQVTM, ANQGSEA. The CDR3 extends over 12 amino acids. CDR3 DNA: TGCAGCGTTGCATACTCAAACAATGAGCAGTTCTTC. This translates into CSVAYSNNEQFF.

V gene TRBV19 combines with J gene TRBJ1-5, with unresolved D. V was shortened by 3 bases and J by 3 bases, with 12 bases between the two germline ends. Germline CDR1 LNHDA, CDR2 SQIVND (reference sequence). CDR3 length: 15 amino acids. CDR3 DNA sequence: TGTGCCAGTAGTATTGCAGAAATCTCCAATCAGCCCCAGCATTTT. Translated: CASSIAEISNQPQHF.

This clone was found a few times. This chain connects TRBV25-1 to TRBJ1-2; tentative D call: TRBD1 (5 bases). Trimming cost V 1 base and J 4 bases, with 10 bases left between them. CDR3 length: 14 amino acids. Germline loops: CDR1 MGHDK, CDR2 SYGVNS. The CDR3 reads CASSEWGGVYGYTF. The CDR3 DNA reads TGTGCCAGCAGTGAATGGGGGGGGGTCTATGGCTACACCTTC.

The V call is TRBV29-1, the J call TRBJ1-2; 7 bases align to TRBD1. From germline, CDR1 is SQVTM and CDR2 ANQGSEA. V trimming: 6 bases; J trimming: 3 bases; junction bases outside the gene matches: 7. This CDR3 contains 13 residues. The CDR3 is CSVPGQEHYGYTF. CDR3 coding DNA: TGCAGCGTGCCCGGACAGGAGCACTATGGCTACACCTTC.

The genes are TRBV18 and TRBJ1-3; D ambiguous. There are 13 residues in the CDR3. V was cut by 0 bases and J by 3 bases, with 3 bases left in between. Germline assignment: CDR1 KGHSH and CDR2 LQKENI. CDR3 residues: CASSPPSGNTIYF. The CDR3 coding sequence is TGTGCCAGCTCACCACCCAGTGGAAACACCATATATTTT.

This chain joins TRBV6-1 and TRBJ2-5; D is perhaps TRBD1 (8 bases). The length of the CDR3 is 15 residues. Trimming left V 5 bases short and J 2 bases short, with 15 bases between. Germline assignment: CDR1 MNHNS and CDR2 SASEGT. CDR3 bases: TGTGCCAGCAGTAACAGGGGGGGCTGGCAAGAGACCCAGTACTTC. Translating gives CASSNRGGWQETQYF.

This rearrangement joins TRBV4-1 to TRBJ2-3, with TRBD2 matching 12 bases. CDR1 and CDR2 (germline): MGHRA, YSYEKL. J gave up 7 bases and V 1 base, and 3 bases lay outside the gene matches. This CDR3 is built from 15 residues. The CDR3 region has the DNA TGCGCCAGCAGCCAAGCTAGCGGGGGGGCGTATACGCAGTATTTT. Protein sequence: CASSQASGGAYTQYF.

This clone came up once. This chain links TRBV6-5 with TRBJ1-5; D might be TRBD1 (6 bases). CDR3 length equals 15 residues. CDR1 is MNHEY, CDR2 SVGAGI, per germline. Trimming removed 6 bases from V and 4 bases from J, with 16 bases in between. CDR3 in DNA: TGTGCCAGCAGACCAACAGGGCCTATAAATCAGCCCCAGCATTTT. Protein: CASRPTGPINQPQHF.

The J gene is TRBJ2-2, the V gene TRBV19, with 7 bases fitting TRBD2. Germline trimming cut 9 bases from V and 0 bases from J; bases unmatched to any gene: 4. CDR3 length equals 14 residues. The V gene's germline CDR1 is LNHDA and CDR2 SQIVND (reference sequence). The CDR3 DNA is TGTGCCAGCCGCGGGGGAACGAACACCGGGGAGCTGTTTTTT. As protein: CASRGGTNTGELFF.

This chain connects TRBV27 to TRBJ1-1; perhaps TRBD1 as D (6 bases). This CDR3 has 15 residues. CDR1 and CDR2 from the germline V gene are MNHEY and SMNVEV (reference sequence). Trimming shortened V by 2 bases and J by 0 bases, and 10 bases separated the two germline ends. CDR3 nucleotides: TGTGCCAGCAGTTTACTCGGGGACATGAACACTGAAGCTTTCTTT. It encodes CASSLLGDMNTEAFF.

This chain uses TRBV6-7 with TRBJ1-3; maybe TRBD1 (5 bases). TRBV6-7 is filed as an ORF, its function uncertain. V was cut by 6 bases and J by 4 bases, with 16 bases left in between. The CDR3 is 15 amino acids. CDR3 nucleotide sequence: TGTGCCAGCAGCCTACGACAGCTCTACGGAAACACCATATATTTT. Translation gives CASSLRQLYGNTIYF.

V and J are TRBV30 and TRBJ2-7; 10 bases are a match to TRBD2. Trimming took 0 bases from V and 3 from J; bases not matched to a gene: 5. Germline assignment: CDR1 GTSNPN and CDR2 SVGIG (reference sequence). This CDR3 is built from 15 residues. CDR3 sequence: CAWSVLAGIDYEQYF. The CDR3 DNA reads TGTGCCTGGAGTGTACTAGCGGGGATCGACTACGAGCAGTACTTC.